Sequencing of this T cell receptor (beta chain) was carried out in a study of B cell selection in AIRE deficiency. Study-wide results and limits: Shared Treg sequences were biased toward short CDR3s with few non-templated nucleotide insertions.

About this clone itself: Antigen unknown.

V lost 5 bases to trimming and J lost 12 bases, with 20 bases between them. The CDR3 extends over 14 amino acids. CDR1 and CDR2 from the germline V gene are MDHEN and SYDVKM. Sequenced by immunoSEQ multiplex PCR; TCRdb stores in-frame clones only, minus some. The sample shows about 21,000 clones, 94% of them seen only once. The regulatory T cell sort gate was CD4+CD25hiCD127low/negative. This TCR was recovered from a human donor with AIRE deficiency. The sequencing sample was made of Tregs sorted from PBMCs. The chain combines TRBV28 with TRBJ2-1, with D uncertain. DNA for the CDR3: TGTGCCAGCAGTATTGGAGACTTCCGTCGTGTGCAGTTCTTC. This encodes CASSIGDFRRVQFF.